This T cell receptor (beta chain) was found in a study of CD8 T cells in ankylosing spondylitis. A single record per CDR3 protein comes from TCRdb applying MiXCR to the 5' RACE reads. The sample lists more than 200,000 distinct CDR3 sequences, 20% to 30% occurring once. V lost 1 base and J 2 bases, leaving 5 bases between the germline ends. The CDR3 loop spans 13 amino acids. Per the germline V gene, CDR1 is SEHNR and CDR2 is FQNEAQ (reference sequence). The source material was blood, either unsorted or a sorted T cell fraction (not recorded which). The genes are TRBV7-9 and TRBJ2-5; no clear D. The TCR comes from a male donor with ankylosing spondylitis or in good health (not recorded which). CDR3 in amino acids: CASSLEIQETQYF. The CDR3 nucleotides are TGTGCCAGCAGCTTAGAAATACAAGAGACCCAGTACTTC.